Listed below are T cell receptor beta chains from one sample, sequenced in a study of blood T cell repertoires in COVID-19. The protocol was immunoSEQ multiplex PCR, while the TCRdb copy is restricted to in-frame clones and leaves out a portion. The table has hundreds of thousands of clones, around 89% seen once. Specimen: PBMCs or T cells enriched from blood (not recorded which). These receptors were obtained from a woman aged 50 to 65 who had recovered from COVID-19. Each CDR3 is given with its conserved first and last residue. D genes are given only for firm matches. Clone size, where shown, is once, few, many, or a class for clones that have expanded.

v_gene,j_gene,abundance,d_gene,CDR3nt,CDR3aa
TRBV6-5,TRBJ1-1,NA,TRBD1,TGTGCCAGCAGTAGAAACAGGGGGCGGAGAACTGAAGCTTTCTTT,CASSRNRGRRTEAFF
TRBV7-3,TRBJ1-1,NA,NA,TGTGCCAGCAGCGCTACAGCGAACACTGAAGCTTTCTTT,CASSATANTEAFF
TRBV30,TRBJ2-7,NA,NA,TGTGCCTGGAGTCCCGGGGTCTCCGAGCAGTACTTC,CAWSPGVSEQYF
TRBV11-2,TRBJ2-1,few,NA,TGTGCCAGCAGCTTAGCAGGACTAACGCCTTACAATGAGCAGTTCTTC,CASSLAGLTPYNEQFF
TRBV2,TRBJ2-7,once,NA,TGTGCCAGCAGTGACGGGGGATCCGCCGTCGAGCAGTACTTC,CASSDGGSAVEQYF
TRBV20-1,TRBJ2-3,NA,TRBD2,TGCAGTGCTAGTCGGACCCTGGGGAGCGGGAGGGCCACAGATACGCAGTATTTT,CSASRTLGSGRATDTQYF
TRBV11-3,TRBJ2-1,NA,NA,TGTGCCAGCAGCCAGGGGCAGGTTCGGTACAATGAGCAGTTCTTC,CASSQGQVRYNEQFF
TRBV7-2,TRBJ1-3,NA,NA,TGTGCCAGCAGCTTAGTAGAGGTCTCTGGAAACACCATATATTTT,CASSLVEVSGNTIYF
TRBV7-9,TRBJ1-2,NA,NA,TGTGCCAGCAGCTCGAGGATTGGCGGCTACACCTTC,CASSSRIGGYTF
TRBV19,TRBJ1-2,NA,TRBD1,TGTGCCAGCCTTCGTACTCACCGACAGGGCTATGGCTACACCTTC,CASLRTHRQGYGYTF
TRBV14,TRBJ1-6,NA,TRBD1,TGTGCCAGCTCCCGACAGGGTCTACAAAATTCACCCCTCCACTTT,CASSRQGLQNSPLHF
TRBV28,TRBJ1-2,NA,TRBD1,TGTGCCAGCAGGCCTGCTATGACAGGGGGTAACTATGGCTACACCTTC,CASRPAMTGGNYGYTF
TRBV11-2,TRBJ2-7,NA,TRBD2,TGTGCCAGCAGTTATGGACTAGCGGGGACCTACGAGCAGTACTTC,CASSYGLAGTYEQYF
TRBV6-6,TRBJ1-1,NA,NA,TGTGCCAGCAGTTACGGTTCAAGAACAACTGAAGCTTTCTTT,CASSYGSRTTEAFF
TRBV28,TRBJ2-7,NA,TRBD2,TGTGCCAGCTACCGAGCGGGGGTCTCCTACGAGCAGTACTTC,CASYRAGVSYEQYF
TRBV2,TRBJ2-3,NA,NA,TGTGCCAGCAGCCCGTCAAAGCGTAGCACAGATACGCAGTATTTT,CASSPSKRSTDTQYF
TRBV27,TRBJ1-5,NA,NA,TGTGCCAGCAGTTTAAGAGGAAATCAGCCCCAGCATTTT,CASSLRGNQPQHF
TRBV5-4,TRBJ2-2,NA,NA,TGTGCCACACACGTAGGACAGCCGACCGGGGAGCTGTTTTTT,CATHVGQPTGELFF
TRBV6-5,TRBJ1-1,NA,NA,TGTGCCAGCAGGGGGAGCGACCGGGGTTACACTGAAGCTTTCTTT,CASRGSDRGYTEAFF
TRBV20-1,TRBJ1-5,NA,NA,TGCAGTGCTAGTCTCACCCCAGGGGATCAGCCCCAGCATTTT,CSASLTPGDQPQHF
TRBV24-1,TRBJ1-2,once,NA,TGTGCCACCAGTGTAAGGGAGAGCTATGGCTACACCTTC,CATSVRESYGYTF
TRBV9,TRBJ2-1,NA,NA,TGTGCCAGCAGCGTAGATACGGGAACTTCCTACAATGAGCAGTTCTTC,CASSVDTGTSYNEQFF
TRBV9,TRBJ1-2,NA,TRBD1,TGTGCCAGCAGCGAGATGGGACAGGGCCGGGGCTACACCTTC,CASSEMGQGRGYTF
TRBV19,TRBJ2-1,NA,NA,TGTGCCAGTAGTATCGAATTCCTAGCGCTTTCCTACAATGAGCAGTTCTTC,CASSIEFLALSYNEQFF
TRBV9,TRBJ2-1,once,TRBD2,TGTGCCAGCAGCGCGGGGGGGCTAGCGGGAGGAAATGAGCAGTTCTTC,CASSAGGLAGGNEQFF
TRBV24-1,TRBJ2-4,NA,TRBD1,TGTGCCACCAGTGCCACAGGGGGCGACTTAGCCAAAAACATTCAGTACTTC,CATSATGGDLAKNIQYF
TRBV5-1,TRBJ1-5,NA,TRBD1,TGCGCCAGCAGCCGGGGGACAGGTAGGGATCAGCCCCAGCATTTT,CASSRGTGRDQPQHF
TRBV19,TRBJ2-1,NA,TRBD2,TGTGCCAGTACGCCTAGCGGGAGTAGCAATGAGCAGTTCTTC,CASTPSGSSNEQFF
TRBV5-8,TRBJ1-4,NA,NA,TGTGCCAGCAGCTACCTCGGGGGGGCTAATGAAAAACTGTTTTTT,CASSYLGGANEKLFF
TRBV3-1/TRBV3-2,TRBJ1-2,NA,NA,TGTGCCAGCAGCCAAGACATCCCCGGGAGGGTGGAAGGCTACACCTTC,CASSQDIPGRVEGYTF
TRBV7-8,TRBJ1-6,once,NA,TGTGCCAGCAGCCCAAACGGGGATTCACCCCTCCACTTT,CASSPNGDSPLHF
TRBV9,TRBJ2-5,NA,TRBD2,TGTGCCAGCAGCACCAGACTAGCGGGAGGGGAGACCCAGTACTTC,CASSTRLAGGETQYF
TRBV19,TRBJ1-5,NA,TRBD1,TGTGCCAGTACCCCTGACAGGGGAGGTCAGCCCCAGCATTTT,CASTPDRGGQPQHF
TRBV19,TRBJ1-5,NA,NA,TGTGCCAGTAATCGGGGTGGCAGCAATCAGCCCCAGCATTTT,CASNRGGSNQPQHF
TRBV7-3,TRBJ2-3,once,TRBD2,TGTGCCAGCAGCTTAGGGACTAGCGGGATCTCCGGCGATACGCAGTATTTT,CASSLGTSGISGDTQYF
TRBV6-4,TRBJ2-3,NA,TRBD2,TGTGCCAGCAGTTCTAGCGGGACCTCAGATACGCAGTATTTT,CASSSSGTSDTQYF
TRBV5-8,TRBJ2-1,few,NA,TGTGCCAGCAGCTTGTATACAGGGCCTGAAGCGTACAATGAGCAGTTCTTC,CASSLYTGPEAYNEQFF
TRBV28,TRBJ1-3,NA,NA,TGTGCCAGCAGTCGGGGGTTTTTGGCTGGAAACACCATATATTTT,CASSRGFLAGNTIYF
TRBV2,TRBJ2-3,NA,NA,TGTGCCAGCAGCCAACAGGGCCTTGGCACAGATACGCAGTATTTT,CASSQQGLGTDTQYF
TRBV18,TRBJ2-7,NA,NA,TGTGCCAGCTCACCACAAGGACAGCGTTCCTACGAGCAGTACTTC,CASSPQGQRSYEQYF
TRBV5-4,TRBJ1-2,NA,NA,TGTGCCAGCAGCTTGGACGGGAAAGTTAACTATGGCTACACCTTC,CASSLDGKVNYGYTF
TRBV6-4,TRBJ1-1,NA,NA,TGTGCCAGCACTTACAGGGTCGGTGGGGACACTGAAGCTTTCTTT,CASTYRVGGDTEAFF
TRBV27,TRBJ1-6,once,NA,TGTGCCAGCCTAACGTGGGGGGAGGGACCCAAGGTTAGGGATAATTCACCCCTCCACTTT,CASLTWGEGPKVRDNSPLHF
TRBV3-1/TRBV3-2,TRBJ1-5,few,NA,TGTGCCAGCAGCCAAGCAGGGGTGTATCAGCCCCAGCATTTT,CASSQAGVYQPQHF
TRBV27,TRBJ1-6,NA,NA,TGTGCCAGCAGTTTATTAAGGGGGGGCAATTCACCCCTCCACTTT,CASSLLRGGNSPLHF
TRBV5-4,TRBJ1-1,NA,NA,TGTGCCAGCAGCTTGGGCCGGGTGAACACTGAAGCTTTCTTT,CASSLGRVNTEAFF
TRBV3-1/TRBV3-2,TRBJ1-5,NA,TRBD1,TGTGCCAGCGCCAGGGGGTGGAATCAGCCCCAGCATTTT,CASARGWNQPQHF
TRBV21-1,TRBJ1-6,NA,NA,TGTGCCAGCAGCAGCAGGAGGAGGGGAGCTTACGGTAGCTCCTATAATTCACCCCTCCACTTT,CASSSRRRGAYGSSYNSPLHF
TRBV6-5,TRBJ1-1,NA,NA,TGTGCCAGCAGGACGACAGGGAACACTGAAGCTTTCTTT,CASRTTGNTEAFF
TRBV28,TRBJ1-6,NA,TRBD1,TGTGCCAGCAGTCTCGGGACAGGGCATTCACCCCTCCACTTT,CASSLGTGHSPLHF
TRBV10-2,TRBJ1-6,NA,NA,TGCGCCAGCAGTGAGTCTCCGGACAGAAAGAATTCACCCCTCCACTTT,CASSESPDRKNSPLHF